This TCR beta chain is drawn from a study of blood T cell repertoires in COVID-19 (dated by TCRdb to about 2020). For context, the study as a whole: Samples covering the acute and convalescent phases of COVID-19 were provided by collaborators in the United States, Italy and Spain. The prospective study material was composed of cDNA or gDNA derived from T cells, B-cell-depleted T cells, or PBMCs. Deeply sampled blood TCRbeta repertoires from subjects exposed to, actively infected with, or recovered from COVID-19 were included in the dataset. A freely available public database, intended as a resource for researchers studying the immune response to SARS-CoV-2, is where the repertoires were released. Samples were obtained from the ongoing ImmuneRACE study (first 160 participants) and from 950 to 1,500 subjects provided by 6 global collaborators. Nearly every sample came with metadata listing a de-identified subject ID, COVID-19 status, age in years and sex. Where available, HLA class I and class II types were taken from metadata supplied by the sample provider and were not determined by assay-based typing. Findings and caveats that apply to the study as a whole: Clinical and demographic metadata were provided uncurated, with the amount varying by source and participant.

TCRbeta CDR3 regions were amplified from genomic DNA by means of the immunoSEQ Assay, a bias-controlled multiplex PCR. The original methods were these. Within the assay, amplification of reference gene primers was used to estimate how many nucleated cells each sample contained. To quantify the absolute abundance of each unique TCRbeta CDR3 rearrangement, sequence reads were collapsed and filtered. Productive Simpson clonality was computed per sample as the square root of Simpson's diversity index over productive rearrangements. Not all clones reach the TCRdb copy of this immuneACCESS table, which keeps in-frame sequences only. Checked studies attribute under half of the gap to unresolved V genes and leave the rest unexplained. Clonal size and the V and J genes are those of that table, whereas D and trimming came from the DNA. This sample lists a few hundred thousand clones; more than 75% were detected once. The ten largest clones capture approximately 13% of the sample.

Each collaborating institution followed its own protocols to collect whole blood in K2EDTA tubes. For TCRbeta analysis, collaborators shipped samples in one of three forms: frozen whole blood, isolated PBMCs, or DNA extracted from either of those sample types. In the case of this clone: The antigen it recognizes is unknown. The input lacks base qualities; no much larger clone sits a single base away.

CDR1 and CDR2 (LNHDA, SQIVND) derive from the germline V gene (reference sequence). Trimming leaves V shorter by 1 base and J shorter by 5 bases, with the junction holding 6 bases beyond the gene matches. There are 16 amino acids in the CDR3, from cysteine to phenylalanine inclusive. Here the CDR3 DNA is all that survives: 48 bases in frame from base 1. In this chain, TRBV19 is recombined with TRBJ2-3; 10 bases in the junction line up with TRBD2. The source is a man older than 75 with acute or convalescent COVID-19. Sequenced input: peripheral blood. This receptor carries the CDR3 CASSIGLAGGGDTQYF. The sequence in DNA is TGTGCCAGTAGTATAGGGTTAGCGGGGGGTGGAGATACGCAGTATTTT.